A selection of T cell receptor beta chains follows, all from one sample in a study of T cell repertoires in cytomegalovirus infection. TCRdb fed the reads into MiXCR, producing one record per CDR3 protein. The sample lists some 450,000 distinct CDR3 sequences, roughly 30% occurring once. Source material: PBMCs. The receptors originated from a human donor in good health (CMV status not recorded). Some clones in this sample may be carry-over from other donors' samples. The CDR3 runs from the conserved cysteine through the conserved F or W. D genes are given only for firm matches. The size of a clone is reported for some rows only, either as once, few or many, or as a class for expanded clones.

size,D,V,J,CDR3,DNA
-,TRBD1,TRBV15,TRBJ1-5,CATSRDQGGGQPQHF,TGTGCCACCAGCAGAGATCAGGGGGGGGGGCAGCCCCAGCATTTT
-,-,TRBV19,TRBJ1-1,CASSMNLGTEAFF,TGTGCCAGTAGTATGAATTTGGGCACTGAAGCTTTCTTT
few,-,TRBV27,TRBJ1-3,CASSSNIVSGNTIYF,TGTGCCAGCAGTTCTAACATAGTCTCTGGAAACACCATATATTTT
-,TRBD1,TRBV20-1,TRBJ2-6,CSALGQSGANVLTF,TGCAGTGCTCTGGGACAGTCTGGGGCCAACGTCCTGACTTTC
-,TRBD1,TRBV6-2/TRBV6-3,TRBJ2-7,CASSYGGTGSYEQYF,TGTGCCAGCAGTTACGGGGGGACAGGGTCCTACGAGCAGTACTTC
-,-,TRBV2,TRBJ2-2,CASSDLGRSTGELFF,TGTGCCAGCAGTGACCTGGGTAGGAGCACCGGGGAGCTGTTTTTT
-,-,TRBV2,TRBJ2-7,CASKSSRTQDEQYF,TGTGCCAGCAAATCGAGCAGGACCCAGGACGAGCAGTACTTC
many,-,TRBV7-2,TRBJ1-2,CASSLEYGGYTF,TGTGCCAGCAGCTTGGAGTATGGTGGCTACACCTTC
-,-,TRBV20-1,TRBJ1-5,CSARSDSNQPQHF,TGCAGTGCTAGGTCCGATAGCAATCAGCCCCAGCATTTT
-,-,TRBV20-1,TRBJ2-3,CSASIRALGTDTQYF,TGCAGTGCTAGTATTAGAGCCCTTGGCACAGATACGCAGTATTTT
-,TRBD1,TRBV27,TRBJ1-1,CASRLTGPTEAFF,TGTGCCAGCAGACTGACAGGGCCCACTGAAGCTTTCTTT
-,-,TRBV23-1,TRBJ2-7,CASSPPHRQPSGVYF,TGCGCCAGCAGTCCTCCTCACCGACAGCCCTCGGGTGTATACTTC
many,-,TRBV7-2,TRBJ2-2,CASSLRGRGLTGELFF,TGTGCCAGCAGCTTAAGGGGTAGGGGCCTAACCGGGGAGCTGTTTTTT
-,TRBD1,TRBV19,TRBJ2-4,CASRGKQGVDKNIQYF,TGTGCCAGTCGTGGCAAGCAGGGGGTGGACAAAAACATTCAGTACTTC
-,-,TRBV19,TRBJ1-2,CASSIRRGSWDYGYTF,TGTGCCAGTAGTATCCGCCGCGGGTCCTGGGACTATGGCTACACCTTC
many,-,TRBV7-2,TRBJ1-5,CASSPGGEQPQHF,TGTGCCAGCAGTCCCGGGGGGGAACAGCCCCAGCATTTT
few,-,TRBV12-3/TRBV12-4,TRBJ1-1,CASSETGIREAFF,TGTGCCAGCAGTGAGACCGGGATTAGGGAAGCTTTCTTT
-,-,TRBV6-5,TRBJ1-1,CASSYRAVTRRSTEAFF,TGTGCCAGCAGTTACAGGGCTGTGACAAGGCGGAGCACTGAAGCTTTCTTT
many,TRBD2,TRBV11-2,TRBJ2-1,CASSLVLKRGGGNEQFF,TGTGCCAGCAGCTTGGTTCTCAAGCGGGGGGGAGGGAATGAGCAGTTCTTC
-,TRBD2,TRBV20-1,TRBJ2-3,CSALLAGGQNTQYF,TGCAGTGCACTTCTAGCGGGGGGGCAAAATACGCAGTATTTT
-,-,TRBV7-6,TRBJ1-2,CAAHVGANYGYTF,TGTGCCGCCCACGTGGGAGCTAACTATGGCTACACCTTC
-,TRBD1,TRBV7-2,TRBJ1-3,CASSSNGQGATIYF,TGTGCCAGCAGCTCCAACGGACAGGGGGCCACCATATATTTT
once,-,TRBV12-3/TRBV12-4,TRBJ2-3,CASTGPRNTDTQYF,TGTGCCAGTACGGGACCCCGAAACACAGATACGCAGTATTTT